These 26 T cell receptor beta chains share one sample of origin, sequenced in a study of T-cell memory formation after mild COVID-19 (dated by TCRdb to the early 2020s). Libraries were made using 5' RACE. TCRdb records Illumina NovaSeq 6000 as the sequencer. TCRdb redid the processing of the public reads, applying fastp at Q25 and MiXCR, and retained in-frame beta chains. Every CDR3 protein is listed once, alongside the most common genes and DNA of its rows. Across this sample there are about 390,000 distinct CDR3 sequences, with roughly 15% seen only once. The ten largest clonotypes hold about 22% of the sample. Sequencing was done on a sample of PBMCs or a T cell subset sorted from them (not recorded which). The receptors originated from a man in his late teens or twenties who had mild COVID-19 (a few samples of this study predate the infection). The sample titles of this study are shuffled in the database, so cell type and time point are left out; the donor was told from shared clones.

This chain joins TRBV10-3 and TRBJ1-5, with 7 bases lining up with TRBD1. Losses at the gene ends were 4 bases for V and 6 bases for J; bases not matched to a gene: 9. Germline V gene data show CDR1 as ENHRY and CDR2 as SYGVKD. This CDR3 is built from 15 residues. The CDR3 coding sequence is TGTGCCATCAGTGTATCACAGGGGTTAAGTCAGCCCCAGCATTTT. This encodes CAISVSQGLSQPQHF.

The rearrangement joins TRBV6-2 or TRBV6-3 to TRBJ2-7; D may be TRBD1 (6 bases). From germline, CDR1 is MNHEY and CDR2 SVGEGT. V shed 6 bases and J shed 2 bases, with 17 bases lying between them. CDR3 length equals 15 residues. The CDR3 sequence is CASSPLGQKTYEQYF. In DNA, the CDR3 is TGTGCCAGCAGCCCCCTCGGACAGAAGACCTACGAGCAGTACTTC.

The rearrangement joins TRBV7-6 to TRBJ2-7; a weak D match, TRBD1 (5 bases). The CDR3 loop spans 15 amino acids. V lost 3 bases and J lost 0, with 12 bases in between. CDR1 and CDR2 from the germline V gene are SGHVS and FNYEAQ. The CDR3 sequence is CASSFRTSSSYEQYF. The DNA of the CDR3 is TGTGCCAGCAGCTTTAGGACATCAAGCTCCTACGAGCAGTACTTC.

This clonotype was recorded many times. The chain uses TRBV3-1 and TRBJ1-4; weak D call: TRBD1 (5 bases). The length of the CDR3 is 16 residues. The germline V gene has CDR1 LGHDT and CDR2 YNNKEL (reference sequence). The ends were cut back, 4 bases at V and 3 bases at J, with 15 bases in the middle. The CDR3 region has the DNA TGTGCCAGCAGCCCCTATCCCCGCAGGGCTAATGAAAAACTGTTTTTT. Its protein is CASSPYPRRANEKLFF.

The chain combines TRBV4-2 with TRBJ2-3; no clear D gene. The CDR3 is 14 residues long. The germline V gene has CDR1 LGHNA and CDR2 YNFKEQ. V lost 0 bases to trimming and J lost 2 bases, with 6 bases between them. As DNA, the CDR3 is TGTGCCAGCAGCCAAGACGGCCCCACAGATACGCAGTATTTT. Its protein is CASSQDGPTDTQYF.

This clonotype showed up just a few times. The chain links TRBV20-1 to TRBJ2-3, with 10 bases matching TRBD2. CDR1 and CDR2 (germline): DFQATT, SNEGSKA (reference sequence). This CDR3 contains 14 residues. The CDR3 bases are TGCAGCCCACGGGTACTAGCGGGGACAGATACGCAGTATTTT. Amino acid sequence: CSPRVLAGTDTQYF.

This clonotype was seen more than once but under ten times. The chain recombines TRBV10-3 with TRBJ2-3; 10 nucleotides align to TRBD1. Germline-derived CDR1 and CDR2 are ENHRY and SYGVKD. Trimming took 8 bases from V and 3 from J; bases not matched to a gene: 17. The CDR3 is 18 residues long. The CDR3 loop is CAIALSGTGDRWTDTQYF. The CDR3 DNA follows: TGTGCCATCGCCCTATCCGGGACAGGGGATCGATGGACAGATACGCAGTATTTT.

This chain connects TRBV12-3 or TRBV12-4 to TRBJ1-1, with D maybe TRBD1 (5 bases). The CDR3 loop spans 13 amino acids. V was clipped by 6 bases and J by 5 bases, with 13 bases between them. CDR3 nucleotide sequence: TGTGCCAGCAGGTATACTCAGGGAACTGAAGCTTTCTTT. Residues: CASRYTQGTEAFF.

This chain links TRBV5-4 with TRBJ1-4; D might be TRBD1 (5 bases). Trimming cost V 4 bases and J 1 base, with 14 bases left between them. The CDR3 has 16 amino acids. Per the germline V gene, CDR1 is SGHNT and CDR2 is YYREEE (reference sequence). In nucleotides, the CDR3 is TGTGCCAGCAGCCCTAACCCAGGGATAACTAATGAAAAACTGTTTTTT. Its translation is CASSPNPGITNEKLFF. Complete variable domain (other parts from reference TRBV5-4 and TRBJ1-4): ETGVTQSPTHLIKTRGQQVTLRCSSQSGHNTVSWYQQALGQGPQFIFQYYREEENGRGNFPPRFSGLQFPNYSSELNVNALELDDSALYLCASSPNPGITNEKLFFGSGTQLSVL.

V gene TRBV11-1 combines with J gene TRBJ1-4; D may be TRBD1 (6 bases). The CDR3 has 14 amino acids. Germline V gives CDR1 SGHAT, CDR2 FQDESV (reference sequence). The V end lost 3 bases, the J end lost 4 bases, and 9 bases lay between the germline ends. This CDR3 reads CASSFGQLNEKLFF. The CDR3 region has the DNA TGTGCCAGCAGCTTTGGACAGCTTAATGAAAAACTGTTTTTT.

For the CDR3, the DNA is TGCGCCAGCAGCTTTACGGGGGCCACGAACACCGGGGAGCTGTTTTTT. Translation: CASSFTGATNTGELFF. The rearrangement links TRBV5-1 to TRBJ2-2; D may match TRBD1 or TRBD2 (6 bases each). The CDR3 covers 16 residues. Germline CDR1 and CDR2: SGHRS and YFSETQ. V lost 2 bases and J 0 bases, leaving 11 bases between the germline ends.

In this sample, this clonotype turned up a few times. The V call is TRBV19, the J call TRBJ1-2, with D possibly TRBD1 on 6 matching bases. This CDR3 comprises 15 residues. The V gene lost 9 bases and the J gene lost 3 bases, with 20 bases spanning the gap. CDR1 is LNHDA, CDR2 SQIVND, per germline (reference sequence). The CDR3 loop is CASRRALTGDYGYTF. In nucleotides, the CDR3 is TGTGCCAGCAGGCGGGCCCTGACAGGAGACTATGGCTACACCTTC.

On this clonotype itself: One junction end does not reproduce the germline sequence, and a read error may be involved. The chain employs TRBV5-6 and TRBJ1-6; D ambiguous. The CDR3 is 14 amino acids. Germline V gives CDR1 SGHDT, CDR2 YYEEEE. The CDR3 DNA reads as TGTGCCAGCAGCTTGGGCAGACTTAATTCACCCATCCACTTT. Amino acids: CASSLGRLNSPIHF. Based on the CDR3 plus reference TRBV5-6 and TRBJ1-6, the full variable domain is DAGVTQSPTHLIKTRGQQVTLRCSPKSGHDTVSWYQQALGQGPQFIFQYYEEEERQRGNFPDRFSGHQFPNYSSELNVNALLLGDSALYLCASSLGRLNSPIHFGNGTRLTVT.

V is TRBV2 and J is TRBJ2-3; the D is unclear. In germline, CDR1 is SNHLY, CDR2 FYNNEI. V lost 10 bases and J lost 1, with 12 bases in between. The CDR3 is 13 residues long. The CDR3 spells CAITGPRTDTQYF. The CDR3 DNA follows: TGTGCCATCACTGGACCACGCACAGATACGCAGTATTTT.

The chain uses TRBV27 and TRBJ1-2; possible D gene TRBD1, 5 bases. In germline, CDR1 is MNHEY, CDR2 SMNVEV (reference sequence). V was pared by 1 base and J by 6 bases, with 12 bases between. The CDR3 contains 14 residues. The CDR3 here is CASSLFRGNHGYTF. The CDR3 bases are TGTGCCAGCAGTTTATTTAGGGGAAACCATGGCTACACCTTC.

This sequence joins TRBV12-3 or TRBV12-4 and TRBJ2-5; D might be TRBD1 (6 bases). This CDR3 comprises 15 residues. The CDR3 nucleotides read TGTACCTCCATTCTTGGGGGCACCCCAGGGGAGACCCAGTACTTC. Its protein is CTSILGGTPGETQYF.

J is TRBJ1-2 and V is TRBV29-1; D is unresolved. With 5 bases removed from V and 0 bases from J, the gap between germline ends came to 16 bases. Germline lookup yields CDR1 SQVTM and CDR2 ANQGSEA. This CDR3 spans 15 amino acids. DNA for the CDR3: TGCAGCGTTCGGTCGACGGCAAGGGCTAACTATGGCTACACCTTC. Residues: CSVRSTARANYGYTF.

V and J are TRBV18 and TRBJ2-1; TRBD1 might be the D (5 bases). The CDR3 covers 15 residues. Germline-derived CDR1 and CDR2 are KGHSH and LQKENI. V gave up 2 bases and J gave up 0 bases, with 8 bases separating them. CDR3 DNA: TGTGCCAGCTCACCAAAAGGGGTCTCCTACAATGAGCAGTTCTTC. It yields the protein CASSPKGVSYNEQFF. The full variable domain, completed using reference TRBV18 and TRBJ2-1, is NAGVMQNPRHLVRRRGQEARLRCSPMKGHSHVYWYRQLPEEGLKFMVYLQKENIIDESGMPKERFSAEFPKEGPSILRIQQVVRGDSAAYFCASSPKGVSYNEQFFGPGTRLTVL.

This clonotype appeared a few times. The V call is TRBV29-1, the J call TRBJ2-7, with a tentative D call TRBD1 (5 bases). From germline, CDR1 is SQVTM and CDR2 ANQGSEA. The germline V and J ends were trimmed by 8 bases and 2 bases, with 13 bases remaining between them. The CDR3 is 12 residues long. The CDR3 DNA sequence: TGCAGCTTAAGACAGCCCCCCTACGAGCAGTACGTC. Residues: CSLRQPPYEQYV.

The chain has TRBV7-9 and TRBJ2-5, with 12 bases lining up with TRBD2. The germline CDR1 and CDR2 sequences are SEHNR and FQNEAQ (reference sequence). The CDR3 has 15 amino acids. The junction had 6 bases not matched to a gene; V was cut back by 5 bases and J by 5 bases. As DNA, the CDR3 is TGTGCCAGCAGCCCTTGGACTAGCGGGGAGGAGACCCAGTACTTC. This translates into CASSPWTSGEETQYF.

This clonotype appeared many times. The CDR3 bases are TGCGCCAGCAGCCCCGGCGATGGGGCCCTCACAGATACGCAGTATTTT. Translated: CASSPGDGALTDTQYF. This chain connects TRBV5-1 to TRBJ2-3; weak D call: TRBD1 (5 bases). Per germline, CDR1 SGHRS and CDR2 YFSETQ. V was trimmed by 4 bases and J by 2 bases, leaving 17 bases between them. There are 16 residues in the CDR3. The whole variable domain, remainder taken from reference TRBV5-1 and TRBJ2-3, is KAGVTQTPRYLIKTRGQQVTLSCSPISGHRSVSWYQQTPGQGLQFLFEYFSETQRNKGNFPGRFSGRQFSNSRSEMNVSTLELGDSALYLCASSPGDGALTDTQYFGPGTRLTVL.

The chain recombines TRBV4-1 with TRBJ2-5, with D possibly being TRBD2 (7 bases). The V gene lost 6 bases and the J gene lost 7 bases, with 27 bases spanning the gap. Germline CDR1 is MGHRA and CDR2 is YSYEKL. CDR3 length equals 17 residues. The CDR3 coding sequence is TGCGCCAGCAGTCGCGCGTGGGAACGGGGGGCCTCGGGGACCCAGTACTTC. Translated: CASSRAWERGASGTQYF.

The chain carries TRBV28 and TRBJ2-3; D not resolved. The germline CDR1 and CDR2 sequences are MDHEN and SYDVKM. The V end was cut by 6 bases, the J end by 1 base, with 14 bases between. The CDR3 covers 15 residues. DNA for the CDR3: TGTGCCAGCAGCTTTGCAGCTTACCGCACAGATACGCAGTATTTT. It is translated as CASSFAAYRTDTQYF.

Many counts were recorded for this clonotype. The rearrangement uses TRBV5-1 and TRBJ2-2; 8 nucleotides match TRBD1. The junction had 2 bases not matched to a gene; V was cut back by 4 bases and J by 0 bases. CDR1 and CDR2 from the germline V gene are SGHRS and YFSETQ. The CDR3 extends over 15 amino acids. DNA for the CDR3: TGCGCCAGCAGCGCAGGGGGCCCGAACACCGGGGAGCTGTTTTTT. Translated: CASSAGGPNTGELFF.

The chain employs TRBV7-9 and TRBJ1-6; D possibly corresponds to TRBD1 (5 bases). The CDR3 consists of 15 residues. Between the trimmed V and J ends, which lost 3 bases and 5 bases, there was a span of 11 bases. Germline CDR1 reads SEHNR; CDR2 reads FQNEAQ (reference sequence). CDR3: CASSLGTADNSPLHF. CDR3 in DNA: TGTGCCAGCAGCTTGGGGACGGCGGATAATTCACCCCTCCACTTT.

Only a few counts were recorded for this clonotype. This chain connects TRBV15 to TRBJ2-1; tentative D call: TRBD1 (5 bases). CDR3 length equals 16 residues. V lost 4 bases, J lost 2 bases, and 15 bases lay in between. Germline V gives CDR1 LNHNV, CDR2 YYDKDF (reference sequence). In DNA, the CDR3 is TGTGCCACCAGCACCCATAAGGGGCTAGCCTACAATGAGCAGTTCTTC. Protein sequence: CATSTHKGLAYNEQFF.